This TCR beta chain was sequenced for a study of shared clonotypes between healthy human individuals. Germline-derived CDR1 and CDR2 are MNHEY and SMNVEV (reference sequence). The CDR3 has 16 residues. Between the trimmed V and J ends, which lost 4 bases and 0 bases, there was a span of 13 bases. TCRdb's copy holds only in-frame clones and misses some; the assay was immunoSEQ multiplex PCR. This sample has around 1.9 million clones, with just over 90% found just once. Terminally differentiated effector memory CD45RA+ cells were left out of the naive CD8 fraction, which was CD45RO-negative and positively selected for CCR7. This clone is a singleton in its sample.

The TCR originated in a man younger than 35 in good health. Some clones in this sample may be carry-over from other donors' samples. The chain has TRBV27 and TRBJ2-1, with a tentative D call TRBD2 (6 bases). Sequencing was done on a sample of naive CD8+ T cells from PBMCs. This CDR3 is CASSSVGLSSYNEQFF. DNA of the CDR3: TGTGCCAGCAGTTCCGTGGGACTGAGCTCCTACAATGAGCAGTTCTTC.